This is a list of T cell receptor beta chains from one sample in a study of T cell repertoires in cytomegalovirus infection. The antigens for these receptors are not known. TCRdb reanalysed the reads using MiXCR and keeps one entry per CDR3 protein. The table records 45,000 to 60,000 distinct CDR3 sequences, around a fifth of them present only once. The material was CD8+ T cells from cultured PBMCs, obtained from culture after CMV antigen stimulation. These TCRs come from a human donor in good health (CMV status not recorded). Some clones in this sample may be carry-over from other donors' samples. CDR3s include the opening cysteine and the closing phenylalanine or tryptophan. The order of the fields is V gene, clone size, J gene, CDR3 length, CDR3 protein. Size is omitted from some rows. Given values are once, few, many or a class for expanded clones.

V: TRBV7-8
size: many
J: TRBJ2-5
length: 15
CDR3: CASSSVGGGRETQYF

V: TRBV4-2
size: few
J: TRBJ2-1
length: 18
CDR3: CASSQQDRAGSSYNEQFF

V: TRBV27
size: NA
J: TRBJ2-5
length: 18
CDR3: CASSPTRLAGGDQETQYF

V: TRBV7-2
size: few
J: TRBJ2-2
length: 15
CDR3: CASSSYSRGAGELFF

V: TRBV4-1
size: NA
J: TRBJ2-1
length: 13
CDR3: CASSQVLVTEQFF

V: TRBV27
size: NA
J: TRBJ2-1
length: 15
CDR3: CASSWGPTSGLGEFF

V: TRBV19
size: NA
J: TRBJ2-6
length: 13
CDR3: CASSISGANVLTF

V: TRBV7-2
size: few
J: TRBJ2-3
length: 17
CDR3: CASSLIEQGLYTDTQYF

V: TRBV7-9
size: NA
J: TRBJ2-1
length: 15
CDR3: CASSLPAHAGNEQFF

V: TRBV7-2
size: NA
J: TRBJ1-2
length: 13
CDR3: CANSPGGPRGYTF

V: TRBV19
size: NA
J: TRBJ2-3
length: 16
CDR3: CASSPRPESLADTQYF

V: TRBV10-3
size: few
J: TRBJ2-1
length: 14
CDR3: CAISERTTYNEQFF

V: TRBV27
size: NA
J: TRBJ2-7
length: 13
CDR3: CASSPSPGYEQYF

V: TRBV12-3/TRBV12-4
size: few
J: TRBJ2-3
length: 12
CDR3: CASSFSPDTQYF

V: TRBV27
size: NA
J: TRBJ1-1
length: 15
CDR3: CASSLDRRGRTEAFF

V: TRBV7-8
size: many
J: TRBJ1-2
length: 16
CDR3: CASSLTGTGGSGGYTF

V: TRBV6-2/TRBV6-3
size: many
J: TRBJ1-2
length: 13
CDR3: CASSYSMGDGYTF

V: TRBV7-2
size: NA
J: TRBJ2-1
length: 12
CDR3: CASSLGWDEQFF

V: TRBV29-1
size: many
J: TRBJ2-3
length: 16
CDR3: CSVEGDTVGTRDTQYF

V: TRBV10-2
size: NA
J: TRBJ1-4
length: 17
CDR3: CASSESPKDTHNEKLFF

V: TRBV25-1
size: NA
J: TRBJ1-2
length: 14
CDR3: CASSATGGNYGYTF

V: TRBV7-8
size: many
J: TRBJ2-7
length: 17
CDR3: CASSLESVGPLSIEQYF